One sample yielded the 8 T cell receptor beta chains listed below, sequenced in a study of T cell clones after liver transplantation. Sequenced by immunoSEQ multiplex PCR; TCRdb stores in-frame clones only, minus some. Among more than 65,000 clones, 75% to 85% were seen once, and the ten largest hold approximately 0.8%. Here the sequenced sample was CD4+ T cells from blood, taken 12 months after liver transplant. These receptors all stem from a human patient who received a liver transplant. A share of the T cells may be of graft donor origin.

The gene calls are TRBV7-8 and TRBJ2-1; TRBD2 matches at 7 bases. The germline V gene has CDR1 SGHVS and CDR2 FQNEAQ. The CDR3 covers 18 residues. After removal of 7 bases from V and 0 bases from J, the junction contained 15 bases not matched to a gene. The CDR3 bases are TGTGCCAGCACCACATCTCTGCGCCGCGGGAGCTCCTACAATGAGCAGTTCTTC. It yields the protein CASTTSLRRGSSYNEQFF.

The gene calls are TRBV28 and TRBJ2-5; TRBD2 agrees at 7 bases. Germline trimming cut 6 bases from V and 3 bases from J; bases unmatched to any gene: 7. The CDR3 contains 14 residues. The germline CDR1 and CDR2 sequences are MDHEN and SYDVKM. DNA for the CDR3: TGTGCCAGCAGACCCCGGGGGGACGAAGAGACCCAGTACTTC. Translated: CASRPRGDEETQYF.

The chain joins TRBV28 to TRBJ1-2, with TRBD1 as a possible D gene (5 bases). The CDR3 length is 13 residues. The V end was cut by 5 bases, the J end by 0 bases, with 7 bases between. Germline-derived CDR1 and CDR2 are MDHEN and SYDVKM. CDR3 sequence reads: CASSATANYGYTF. CDR3 coding DNA: TGTGCCAGCAGTGCGACAGCTAACTATGGCTACACCTTC.

The chain couples TRBV15 to TRBJ1-4; D unclear. Trimming took off 1 base at V and 5 bases at J, with 8 bases between the two ends. Germline V CDR1 and CDR2: LNHNV, YYDKDF (reference sequence). CDR3 size: 14 residues. This CDR3 reads CATSRGFLNEKLFF. The CDR3 DNA reads as TGTGCCACCAGCAGAGGGTTCCTGAATGAAAAACTGTTTTTT.

The chain employs TRBV4-2 and TRBJ2-6; the D gene is possibly TRBD2 (5 bases). V lost 4 bases and J 0 bases, leaving 10 bases between the germline ends. CDR3 size: 16 residues. CDR1 LGHNA and CDR2 YNFKEQ come from the germline V gene. The CDR3 protein is CASSRPGLSGANVLTF. The DNA of the CDR3 is TGTGCCAGCAGCCGGCCAGGACTCTCTGGGGCCAACGTCCTGACTTTC.

J is TRBJ1-2 and V is TRBV9, with TRBD1 matching 10 bases. V shed 0 bases and J 5 bases; nucleotides not matched to a gene: 10. The CDR3 contains 17 residues. Germline CDR1 and CDR2: SGDLS and YYNGEE. CDR3 sequence: CASSVVPGTGAAYGYTF. CDR3 bases: TGTGCCAGCAGCGTAGTCCCGGGGACAGGGGCGGCGTATGGCTACACCTTC.

This clone was seen a handful of times. V is TRBV28 and J is TRBJ2-2; D ambiguous. The V end was cut by 6 bases, the J end by 0 bases, with 8 bases between. This CDR3 is built from 14 residues. The germline CDR1 and CDR2 sequences are MDHEN and SYDVKM. The CDR3 sequence is CASRVDSNTGELFF. The CDR3 DNA reads as TGTGCCAGCAGAGTAGATTCGAACACCGGGGAGCTGTTTTTT.

The chain recombines TRBV7-9 with TRBJ1-1; 8 positions agree with TRBD1. V dropped 4 bases and J dropped 0; count of bases not matched to a gene: 4. The CDR3 totals 15 residues. The germline CDR1 and CDR2 sequences are SEHNR and FQNEAQ (reference sequence). CDR3 amino acids: CASSSPTGVNTEAFF. The CDR3 nucleotides are TGTGCCAGCAGCTCCCCGACAGGGGTGAACACTGAAGCTTTCTTT.